These 8 T cell receptor beta chains originate from one sample sequenced in a study of regulatory T cells in long-lasting Graves disease. Time point defined: persistent/refractory GD, antithyroid drugs over 5 years with positive TRAb. After RNA was extracted from PBMCs, the TCR library was made from it. To make TCR beta libraries, researchers used iRepertoire HTBI primers and Arm-PCR of CDR3 regions. TCRdb re-derived calls from the multiplex PCR reads in MiXCR, one entry per CDR3 protein. There are around 460,000 distinct CDR3 sequences in the sample; about 22% occur only once, and around 13% lies in the top ten. The material was peripheral blood mononuclear cells (PBMCs), obtained when the disease was refractory, from a patient treated with antithyroid drugs. The receptors here all came from a female donor with Graves disease.

This rearrangement joins TRBV20-1 to TRBJ2-7, with D perhaps TRBD1 or TRBD2 (5 bases each). V was pared by 4 bases and J by 2 bases, with 12 bases between. CDR1 is DFQATT and CDR2 is SNEGSKA in the germline V gene (reference sequence). The CDR3 covers 13 residues. The DNA of the CDR3 is TGCAGTGCTACCCCCGGGGACCCCTACGAGCAGTACTTC. This encodes CSATPGDPYEQYF.

This clonotype was observed many times. The chain employs TRBV7-2 and TRBJ2-7; D perhaps matches TRBD2 (6 bases). Germline CDR1 is SGHTA and CDR2 is FQGNSA. V lost 1 base and J lost 1, with 8 bases in between. CDR3 length: 14 amino acids. The CDR3 DNA is TGTGCCAGCAGCTTAGTGGGGGGTTCCTACGAGCAGTACTTC. Translation: CASSLVGGSYEQYF.

This clonotype has a handful of counts. The rearrangement links TRBV28 to TRBJ2-1; D uncertain. CDR3 size: 15 residues. Trimming took 3 bases from V and 0 from J, leaving 9 bases between them. Germline CDR1 and CDR2: MDHEN and SYDVKM. In nucleotides, the CDR3 is TGTGCCAGCAGTTTTGGGGAATACTCCTACAATGAGCAGTTCTTC. Protein product: CASSFGEYSYNEQFF. The full variable domain, with the rest looked up from reference TRBV28 and TRBJ2-1, is DVKVTQSSRYLVKRTGEKVFLECVQDMDHENMFWYRQDPGLGLRLIYFSYDVKMKEKGDIPEGYSVSREKKERFSLILESASTNQTSMYLCASSFGEYSYNEQFFGPGTRLTVL.

The rearrangement joins TRBV19 to TRBJ1-1; the D is unclear. The CDR3 runs 13 residues. Trimming shortened V by 6 bases and J by 2 bases, and 10 bases separated the two germline ends. Germline assignment: CDR1 LNHDA and CDR2 SQIVND (reference sequence). The CDR3, as DNA: TGTGCCAGTAGGGGTTACGGCAACACTGAAGCTTTCTTT. It encodes CASRGYGNTEAFF.

This clonotype came up many times. This chain connects TRBV6-1 to TRBJ2-5; the D gene is possibly TRBD2 (6 bases). Germline loops: CDR1 MNHNS, CDR2 SASEGT. The ends were cut back, 8 bases at V and 11 bases at J, with 21 bases in the middle. The CDR3 has 13 residues. For the CDR3, the DNA is TGTGCCAGCTCCCTAGAGGACTACTCACGGCAGTACTTC. Its translation: CASSLEDYSRQYF.

The chain uses TRBV7-9 and TRBJ2-5, with D tentatively TRBD1 (5 bases). V lost 5 bases and J 5 bases, leaving 18 bases between the germline ends. This CDR3 has 15 residues. The V gene's germline CDR1 is SEHNR and CDR2 FQNEAQ (reference sequence). CDR3 protein: CASSQQGAMGETQYF. The CDR3 nucleotides are TGTGCCAGCAGCCAGCAAGGGGCTATGGGTGAGACCCAGTACTTC.

The sample holds many counts of this clonotype. The chain couples TRBV29-1 to TRBJ1-1, with D unclear. V lost 7 bases to trimming and J lost 0 bases, with 12 bases between them. Per the germline V gene, CDR1 is SQVTM and CDR2 is ANQGSEA. The CDR3 is made up of 13 amino acids. The DNA of the CDR3 is TGCAGCGGGTTAGATAGCATGAACACTGAAGCTTTCTTT. Residues: CSGLDSMNTEAFF. Based on the CDR3 plus reference TRBV29-1 and TRBJ1-1, the full variable domain is SAVISQKPSRDICQRGTSLTIQCQVDSQVTMMFWYRQQPGQSLTLIATANQGSEATYESGFVIDKFPISRPNLTFSTLTVSNMSPEDSSIYLCSGLDSMNTEAFFGQGTRLTVV.

This chain joins TRBV4-1 and TRBJ2-7, with a tentative D call TRBD1 (5 bases). Germline CDR1 MGHRA, CDR2 YSYEKL. This CDR3 spans 13 amino acids. Trimming left V 2 bases short and J 7 bases short, with 12 bases between. The chain's CDR3 is CASSQLGAGEQYF. CDR3 DNA: TGCGCCAGCAGCCAATTAGGGGCTGGGGAGCAGTACTTC.